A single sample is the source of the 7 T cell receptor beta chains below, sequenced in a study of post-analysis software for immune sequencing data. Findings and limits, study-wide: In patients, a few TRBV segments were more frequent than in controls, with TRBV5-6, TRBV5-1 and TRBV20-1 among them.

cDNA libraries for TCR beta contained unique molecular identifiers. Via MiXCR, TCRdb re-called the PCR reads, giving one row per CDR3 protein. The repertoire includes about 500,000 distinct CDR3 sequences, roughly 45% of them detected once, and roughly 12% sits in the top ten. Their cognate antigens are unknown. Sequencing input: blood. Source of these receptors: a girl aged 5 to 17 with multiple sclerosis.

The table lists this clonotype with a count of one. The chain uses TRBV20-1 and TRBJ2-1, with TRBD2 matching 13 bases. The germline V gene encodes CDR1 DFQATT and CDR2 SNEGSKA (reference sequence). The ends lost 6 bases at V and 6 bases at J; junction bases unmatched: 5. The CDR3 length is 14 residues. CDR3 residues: CSAPWTSGSNEQFF. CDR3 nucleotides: TGCAGTGCCCCTTGGACTAGCGGGAGCAATGAGCAGTTCTTC.

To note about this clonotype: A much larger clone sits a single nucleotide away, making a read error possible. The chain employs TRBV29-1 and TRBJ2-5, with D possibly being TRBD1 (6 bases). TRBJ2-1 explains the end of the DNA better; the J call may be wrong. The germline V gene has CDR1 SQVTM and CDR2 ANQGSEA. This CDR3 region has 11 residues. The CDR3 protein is CSVAGVETQFF. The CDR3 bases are TGCAGCGTTGCAGGGGTGGAGACCCAGTTCTTC.

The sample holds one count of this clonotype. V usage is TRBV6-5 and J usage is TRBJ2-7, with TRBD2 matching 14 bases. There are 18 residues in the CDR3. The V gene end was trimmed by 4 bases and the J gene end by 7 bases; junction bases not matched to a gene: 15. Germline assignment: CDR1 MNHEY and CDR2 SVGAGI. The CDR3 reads CASSSPGLAGVHYNEQYF. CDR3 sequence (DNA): TGTGCCAGCAGTTCCCCGGGACTAGCGGGAGTGCACTACAATGAGCAGTACTTC.

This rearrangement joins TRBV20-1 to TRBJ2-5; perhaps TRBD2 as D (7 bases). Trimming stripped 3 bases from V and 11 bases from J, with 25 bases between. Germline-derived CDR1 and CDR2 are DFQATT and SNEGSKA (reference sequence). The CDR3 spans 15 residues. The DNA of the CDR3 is TGCAGTGCTAGTGGCGGGGGCCCCGTGGAAGGTGAGCAGTACTTC. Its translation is CSASGGGPVEGEQYF.

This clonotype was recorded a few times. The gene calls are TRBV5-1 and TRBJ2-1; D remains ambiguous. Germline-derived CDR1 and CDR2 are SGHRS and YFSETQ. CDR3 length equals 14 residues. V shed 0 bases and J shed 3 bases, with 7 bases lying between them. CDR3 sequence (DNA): TGCGCCAGCAGCTTGGCCTCCCTCTACAATGAGCAGTTCTTC. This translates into CASSLASLYNEQFF. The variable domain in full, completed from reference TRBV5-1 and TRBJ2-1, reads KAGVTQTPRYLIKTRGQQVTLSCSPISGHRSVSWYQQTPGQGLQFLFEYFSETQRNKGNFPGRFSGRQFSNSRSEMNVSTLELGDSALYLCASSLASLYNEQFFGPGTRLTVL.

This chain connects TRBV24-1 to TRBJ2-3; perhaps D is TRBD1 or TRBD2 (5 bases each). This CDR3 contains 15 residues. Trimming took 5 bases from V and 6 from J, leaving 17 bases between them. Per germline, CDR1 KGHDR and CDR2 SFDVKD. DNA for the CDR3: TGTGCCACCAGTGGTGGAGAGGGGAGACAGGATACGCAGTATTTT. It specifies CATSGGEGRQDTQYF.

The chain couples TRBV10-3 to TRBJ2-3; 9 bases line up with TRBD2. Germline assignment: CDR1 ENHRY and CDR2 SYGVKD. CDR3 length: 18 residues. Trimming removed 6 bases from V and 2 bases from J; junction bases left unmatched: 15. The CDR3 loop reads CAISGSGRTQHYTDTQYF. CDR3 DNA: TGTGCCATCAGCGGGAGCGGGAGGACACAGCACTACACAGATACGCAGTATTTT.